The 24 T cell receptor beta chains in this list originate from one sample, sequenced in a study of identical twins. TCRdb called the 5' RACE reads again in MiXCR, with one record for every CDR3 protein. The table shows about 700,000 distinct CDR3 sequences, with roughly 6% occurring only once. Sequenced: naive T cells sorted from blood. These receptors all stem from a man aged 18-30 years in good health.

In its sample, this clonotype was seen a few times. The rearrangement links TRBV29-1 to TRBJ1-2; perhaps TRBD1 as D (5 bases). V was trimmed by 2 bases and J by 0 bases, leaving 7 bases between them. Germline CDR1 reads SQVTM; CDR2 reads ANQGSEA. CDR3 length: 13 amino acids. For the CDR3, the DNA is TGCAGCGTTGAACCAGGGTCTAACTATGGCTACACCTTC. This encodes CSVEPGSNYGYTF.

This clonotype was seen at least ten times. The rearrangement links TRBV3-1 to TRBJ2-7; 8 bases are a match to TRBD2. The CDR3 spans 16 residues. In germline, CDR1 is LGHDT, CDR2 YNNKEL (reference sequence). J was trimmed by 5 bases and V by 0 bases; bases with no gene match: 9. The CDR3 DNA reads TGTGCCAGCAGCCAAGAAGAAACGGGAGGGAAACACGAGCAGTACTTC. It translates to CASSQEETGGKHEQYF.

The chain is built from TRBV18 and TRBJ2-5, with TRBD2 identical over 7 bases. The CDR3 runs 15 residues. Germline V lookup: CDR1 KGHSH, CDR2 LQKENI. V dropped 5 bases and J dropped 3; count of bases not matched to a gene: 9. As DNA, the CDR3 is TGTGCCAGCTCAATCCGGGGAGGGTTGGAAGAGACCCAGTACTTC. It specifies CASSIRGGLEETQYF.

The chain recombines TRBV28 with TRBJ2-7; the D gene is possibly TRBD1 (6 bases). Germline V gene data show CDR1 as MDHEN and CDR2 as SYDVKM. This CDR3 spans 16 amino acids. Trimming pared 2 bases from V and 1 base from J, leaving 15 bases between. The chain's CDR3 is CASSLIPQGDSYEQYF. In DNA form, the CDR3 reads TGTGCCAGCAGTTTAATCCCACAGGGCGATTCCTACGAGCAGTACTTC.

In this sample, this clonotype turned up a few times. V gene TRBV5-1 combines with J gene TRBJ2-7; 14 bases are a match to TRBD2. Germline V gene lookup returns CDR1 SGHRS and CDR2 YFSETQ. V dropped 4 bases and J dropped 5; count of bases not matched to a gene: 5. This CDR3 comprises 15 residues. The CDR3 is CASSRTSGRSDEQYF. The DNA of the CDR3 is TGCGCCAGCAGCCGGACTAGCGGGAGGTCAGACGAGCAGTACTTC.

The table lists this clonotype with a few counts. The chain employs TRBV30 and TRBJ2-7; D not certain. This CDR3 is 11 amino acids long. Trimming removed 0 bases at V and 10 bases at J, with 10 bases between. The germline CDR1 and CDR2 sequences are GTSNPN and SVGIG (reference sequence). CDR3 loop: CAWSVASAQYF. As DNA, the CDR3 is TGTGCCTGGAGTGTAGCCTCAGCCCAGTACTTC.

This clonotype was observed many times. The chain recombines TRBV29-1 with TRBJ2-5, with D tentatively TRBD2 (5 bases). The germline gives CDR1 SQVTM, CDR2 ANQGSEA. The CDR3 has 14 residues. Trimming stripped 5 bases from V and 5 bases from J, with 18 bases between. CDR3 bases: TGCAGCGTTCACAGCGGTAATCAGGCGGAGACCCAGTACTTC. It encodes CSVHSGNQAETQYF.

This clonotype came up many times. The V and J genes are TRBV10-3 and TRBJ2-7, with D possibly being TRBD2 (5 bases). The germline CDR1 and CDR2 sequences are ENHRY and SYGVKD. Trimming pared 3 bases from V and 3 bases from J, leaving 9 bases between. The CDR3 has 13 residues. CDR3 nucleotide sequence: TGTGCCATCAGTGACGTGGGAGACTACGAGCAGTACTTC. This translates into CAISDVGDYEQYF.

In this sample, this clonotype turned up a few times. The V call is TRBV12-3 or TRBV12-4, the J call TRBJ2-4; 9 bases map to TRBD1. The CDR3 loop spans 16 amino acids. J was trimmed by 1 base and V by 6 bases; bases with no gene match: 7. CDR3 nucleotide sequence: TGTGCCAGCAGGGTCACAGGGGGCTCCGCCAAAAACATTCAGTACTTC. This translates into CASRVTGGSAKNIQYF.

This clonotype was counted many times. CDR3 in DNA: TGTGCCAGCAGTCTGACAGGGCAAAGAGAGACCCAGTACTTC. The encoded protein is CASSLTGQRETQYF. The J gene is TRBJ2-5, the V gene TRBV5-5; 7 bases align to TRBD1. The germline V gene encodes CDR1 SGHKS and CDR2 YYEKEE (reference sequence). V dropped 5 bases and J dropped 4; count of bases not matched to a gene: 8. CDR3 length: 14 amino acids.

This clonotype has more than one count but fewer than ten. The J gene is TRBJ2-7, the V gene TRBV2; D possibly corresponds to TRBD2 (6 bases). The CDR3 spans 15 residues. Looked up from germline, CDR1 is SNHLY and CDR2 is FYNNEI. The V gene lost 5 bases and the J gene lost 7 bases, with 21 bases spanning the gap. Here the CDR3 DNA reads TGTGCCAGCAGTCCCGATCGAGGAGGGGCACGAGAGCAGTACGTC. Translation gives CASSPDRGGAREQYV.

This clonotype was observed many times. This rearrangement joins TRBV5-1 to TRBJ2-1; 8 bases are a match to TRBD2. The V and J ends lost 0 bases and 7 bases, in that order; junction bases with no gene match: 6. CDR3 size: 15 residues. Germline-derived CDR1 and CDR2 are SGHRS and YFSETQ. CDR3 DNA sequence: TGCGCCAGCAGCTTGGGGCTAGCGGGCAAAAATGAGCAGTTCTTC. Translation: CASSLGLAGKNEQFF.

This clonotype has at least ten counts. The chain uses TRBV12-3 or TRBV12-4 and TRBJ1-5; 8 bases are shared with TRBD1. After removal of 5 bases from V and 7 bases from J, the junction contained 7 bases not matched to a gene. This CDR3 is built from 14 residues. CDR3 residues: CASSNHRGEQPQHF. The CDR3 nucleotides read TGTGCCAGCAGTAATCACAGGGGGGAACAGCCCCAGCATTTT.

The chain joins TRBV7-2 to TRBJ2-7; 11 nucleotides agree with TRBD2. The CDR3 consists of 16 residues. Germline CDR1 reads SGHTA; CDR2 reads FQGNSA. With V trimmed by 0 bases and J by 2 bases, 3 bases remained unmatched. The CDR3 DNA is TGTGCCAGCAGCTTAGCGTCTAGCGGGAGGACCTACGAGCAGTACTTC. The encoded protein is CASSLASSGRTYEQYF.

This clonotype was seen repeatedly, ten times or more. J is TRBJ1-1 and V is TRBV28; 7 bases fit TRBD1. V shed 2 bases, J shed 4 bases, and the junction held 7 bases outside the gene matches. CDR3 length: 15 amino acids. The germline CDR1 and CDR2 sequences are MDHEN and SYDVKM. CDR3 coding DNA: TGTGCCAGCAGTTTAGGGACAGTTTGGCGCACTGAAGCTTTCTTT. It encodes CASSLGTVWRTEAFF.

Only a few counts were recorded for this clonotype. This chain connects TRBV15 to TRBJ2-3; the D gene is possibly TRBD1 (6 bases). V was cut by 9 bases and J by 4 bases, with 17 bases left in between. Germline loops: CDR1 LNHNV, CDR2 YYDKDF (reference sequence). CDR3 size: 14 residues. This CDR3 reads CATTDRSVPDTQYF. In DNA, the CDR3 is TGTGCCACGACAGACAGGTCGGTCCCAGATACGCAGTATTTT.

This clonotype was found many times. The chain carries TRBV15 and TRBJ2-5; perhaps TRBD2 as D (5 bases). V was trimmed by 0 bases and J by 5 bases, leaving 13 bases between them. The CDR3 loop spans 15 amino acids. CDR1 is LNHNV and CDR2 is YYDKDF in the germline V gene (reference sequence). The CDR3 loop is CATSREGAPGETQYF. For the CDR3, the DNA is TGTGCCACCAGCAGAGAGGGAGCCCCGGGGGAGACCCAGTACTTC.

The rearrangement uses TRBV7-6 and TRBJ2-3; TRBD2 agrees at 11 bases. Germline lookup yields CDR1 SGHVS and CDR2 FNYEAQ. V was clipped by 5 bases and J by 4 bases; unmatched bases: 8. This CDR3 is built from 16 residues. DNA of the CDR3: TGTGCCAGCAGCCGTGGGACTAGCGGCTTCCCAGATACGCAGTATTTT. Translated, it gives CASSRGTSGFPDTQYF.

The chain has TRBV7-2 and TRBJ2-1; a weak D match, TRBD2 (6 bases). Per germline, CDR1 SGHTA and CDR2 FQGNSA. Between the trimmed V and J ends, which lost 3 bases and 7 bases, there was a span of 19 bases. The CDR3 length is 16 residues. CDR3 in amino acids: CASSLTRDSVVNEQFF. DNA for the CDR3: TGTGCCAGCAGCTTGACACGGGACTCGGTGGTGAATGAGCAGTTCTTC.

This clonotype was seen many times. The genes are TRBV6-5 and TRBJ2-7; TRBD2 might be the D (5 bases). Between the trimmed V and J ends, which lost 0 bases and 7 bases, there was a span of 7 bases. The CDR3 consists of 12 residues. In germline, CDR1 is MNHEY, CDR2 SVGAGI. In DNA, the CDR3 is TGTGCCAGCAGTTACTCGACGGGAGAGCAGTACTTC. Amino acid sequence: CASSYSTGEQYF.

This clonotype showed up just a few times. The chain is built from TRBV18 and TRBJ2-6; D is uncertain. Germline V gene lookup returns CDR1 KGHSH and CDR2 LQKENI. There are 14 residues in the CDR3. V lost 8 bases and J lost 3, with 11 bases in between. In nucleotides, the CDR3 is TGTGCCAGCGCCCCTGGGTATGGGGCCAACGTCCTGACTTTC. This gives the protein CASAPGYGANVLTF.

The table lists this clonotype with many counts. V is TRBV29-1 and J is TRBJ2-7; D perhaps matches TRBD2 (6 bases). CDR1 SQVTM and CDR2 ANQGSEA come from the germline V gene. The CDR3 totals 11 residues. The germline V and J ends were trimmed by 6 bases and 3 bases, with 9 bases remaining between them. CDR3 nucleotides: TGCAGCGTGGAGGAGGGCTACGAGCAGTACTTC. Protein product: CSVEEGYEQYF.

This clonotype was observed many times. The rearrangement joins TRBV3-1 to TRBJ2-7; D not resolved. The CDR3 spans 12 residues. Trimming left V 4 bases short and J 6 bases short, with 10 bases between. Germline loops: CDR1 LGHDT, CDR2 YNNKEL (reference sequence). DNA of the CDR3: TGTGCCAGCAGCCCGCCCAGTGCCGAGCAGTACTTC. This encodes CASSPPSAEQYF.

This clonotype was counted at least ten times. This CDR3 is CSAKGASGYNEQFF. The CDR3 bases are TGCAGTGCTAAAGGGGCTAGCGGATACAATGAGCAGTTCTTC. The chain employs TRBV20-1 and TRBJ2-1; TRBD2 matches 7 bases. Germline V gene lookup returns CDR1 DFQATT and CDR2 SNEGSKA (reference sequence). The CDR3 loop spans 14 amino acids. The trim removed 4 bases at V and 4 bases at J, leaving 7 bases unmatched.